Each of the 5 T cell receptor beta chains below was sequenced from the same sample in a study of Ad26.COV2.S vaccination and SARS-CoV-2 variants. Documented treatment: roughly 19 received Ad26.COV2.S at low or high dose, single or two shots; 5 received placebo; per-sample allocation not given. Sampling occurred on day 63 after the first vaccine or placebo injection. Generated by immunoSEQ multiplex PCR, the TCRdb table keeps only in-frame clones and is missing some. The table has hundreds of thousands of clones, 80% to 90% seen once. Sequences were derived from peripheral blood, sampled in a trial of Ad26.COV2.S vaccine versus placebo. All receptors derive from a person aged 18-65 years who received the Ad26.COV2.S COVID-19 vaccine or a placebo.

This chain joins TRBV7-2 and TRBJ2-1, with D possibly being TRBD2 (5 bases). Germline assignment: CDR1 SGHTA and CDR2 FQGNSA. The CDR3 has 15 amino acids. V was cut by 4 bases and J by 11 bases, with 21 bases left in between. As DNA, the CDR3 is TGTGCCAGCAGCTCCACTCAAGAGGGCCAACTAAAGCAGTTCTTC. It encodes CASSSTQEGQLKQFF. Together with reference TRBV7-2 and TRBJ2-1, the CDR3 gives the full variable domain: GAGVSQSPSNKVTEKGKDVELRCDPISGHTALYWYRQSLGQGLEFLIYFQGNSAPDKSGLPSDRFSAERTGGSVSTLTIQRTQQEDSAVYLCASSSTQEGQLKQFFGPGTRLTVL.

The chain is built from TRBV29-1 and TRBJ2-3; 7 bases align to TRBD2. Germline V lookup: CDR1 SQVTM, CDR2 ANQGSEA. The CDR3 is made up of 14 amino acids. V lost 7 bases to trimming and J lost 2 bases; unmatched junction nucleotides: 9. CDR3 sequence: CSGGGRAYTDTQYF. The DNA for the CDR3 is TGCAGCGGGGGAGGGAGGGCCTACACAGATACGCAGTATTTT.

V is TRBV6-5 and J is TRBJ1-1; unclear D gene. V shed 3 bases and J shed 0 bases, with 5 bases lying between them. Germline V gene sequence: CDR1 MNHEY, CDR2 SVGAGI. CDR3 length equals 13 residues. This CDR3 is CASSYGMNTEAFF. The DNA for the CDR3 is TGTGCCAGCAGTTATGGGATGAACACTGAAGCTTTCTTT.

The chain uses TRBV10-1 and TRBJ1-2; D unresolved. Germline-derived CDR1 and CDR2 are WNHNN and SYGVQD (reference sequence). The CDR3 has 13 amino acids. V lost 4 bases to trimming and J lost 2 bases, with 8 bases between them. The DNA of the CDR3 is TGCGCCAGCAGTGCTGACGGGAACTATGGCTACACCTTC. It translates to CASSADGNYGYTF.

The rearrangement links TRBV5-1 to TRBJ2-5; 9 nucleotides match TRBD1. This CDR3 has 14 residues. V gave up 4 bases and J gave up 4 bases; unmatched junction bases: 5. Germline V lookup: CDR1 SGHRS, CDR2 YFSETQ. As DNA, the CDR3 is TGCGCCAGCAGCCCCGGGACAGGGCCAGAGACCCAGTACTTC. Encoded protein: CASSPGTGPETQYF. The full variable domain, its missing parts supplied by reference TRBV5-1 and TRBJ2-5, is KAGVTQTPRYLIKTRGQQVTLSCSPISGHRSVSWYQQTPGQGLQFLFEYFSETQRNKGNFPGRFSGRQFSNSRSEMNVSTLELGDSALYLCASSPGTGPETQYFGPGTRLLVL.